Shown below are 15 T cell receptor beta chains from a single sample sequenced in a study of graft-versus-host responses after intestinal transplantation. Their recognized antigens are unknown. Sequencing used immunoSEQ multiplex PCR; TCRdb keeps in-frame clones, though not all of them. The table includes about 94,000 clones, about 91% detected once. The starting material was unstimulated CD8+ T cells sorted from spleen or lymph node cells, obtained before intestinal transplant. The receptors come from a human donor who received an intestinal transplant.

This rearrangement joins TRBV19 to TRBJ2-7; 11 bases match TRBD2. With 4 bases clipped from V and 2 bases from J, the junction kept 4 bases outside the gene matches. The CDR3 length is 15 residues. Germline V gene data show CDR1 as LNHDA and CDR2 as SQIVND (reference sequence). The CDR3 sequence: CASSSGTSGTYEQYF. The CDR3 nucleotides are TGTGCCAGTAGTAGCGGGACTAGCGGAACCTACGAGCAGTACTTC.

In its sample, this clone was seen a few times. The V and J genes are TRBV4-1 and TRBJ1-2; no definite D call. Trimming cost V 1 base and J 0 bases, with 12 bases left between them. The germline V gene has CDR1 MGHRA and CDR2 YSYEKL. CDR3 length: 16 residues. The CDR3 DNA is TGCGCCAGCAGCCAAGCGACACACGAGCCTAACTATGGCTACACCTTC. Protein product: CASSQATHEPNYGYTF.

The V call is TRBV28, the J call TRBJ1-5, with 7 bases that match TRBD1. The CDR3 has 17 amino acids. Germline V gene sequence: CDR1 MDHEN, CDR2 SYDVKM. J gave up 0 bases and V 6 bases, and 11 bases lay outside the gene matches. CDR3 nucleotides: TGTGCCAGCAGGTTCAAGGGGGCTGTGGATAGCAATCAGCCCCAGCATTTT. This sequence encodes CASRFKGAVDSNQPQHF.

This chain joins TRBV6-6 and TRBJ1-1; D gene ambiguous. The CDR3 runs to 14 residues. V was pared by 4 bases and J by 0 bases, with 9 bases between. Germline assignment: CDR1 MNHNY and CDR2 SVGAGI (reference sequence). The CDR3 sequence is CASSSERVNTEAFF. The CDR3 region has the DNA TGTGCCAGCAGTTCCGAGCGGGTGAACACTGAAGCTTTCTTT.

The genes are TRBV2 and TRBJ2-5; TRBD1 might be the D (5 bases). Germline-derived CDR1 and CDR2 are SNHLY and FYNNEI. V gave up 1 base and J gave up 3 bases, with 21 bases separating them. CDR3 length: 18 residues. DNA for the CDR3: TGTGCCAGCAGTGAAGTAGGAAGGGGCCGGATGCCCGAAGAGACCCAGTACTTC. It translates to CASSEVGRGRMPEETQYF.

The chain joins TRBV6-6 to TRBJ1-1, with TRBD1 matching 9 bases. There are 16 residues in the CDR3. CDR1 and CDR2 (germline): MNHNY, SVGAGI (reference sequence). The V and J ends lost 2 bases and 1 base, in that order; junction bases with no gene match: 5. CDR3 in amino acids: CASSYPGTGRNTEAFF. CDR3 in DNA: TGTGCCAGCAGTTACCCCGGGACAGGGAGGAACACTGAAGCTTTCTTT.

The chain links TRBV2 to TRBJ2-7; D unresolved. The V gene's germline CDR1 is SNHLY and CDR2 FYNNEI. Between the trimmed V and J ends, which lost 3 bases and 6 bases, there was a span of 9 bases. There are 12 residues in the CDR3. The CDR3 DNA reads TGTGCCAGCAGTGATCTGCGTCGCGAGCAGTACTTC. It specifies CASSDLRREQYF. The full variable domain, rest sourced from reference TRBV2 and TRBJ2-7, is EPEVTQTPSHQVTQMGQEVILRCVPISNHLYFYWYRQILGQKVEFLVSFYNNEISEKSEIFDDQFSVERPDGSNFTLKIRSTKLEDSAMYFCASSDLRREQYFGPGTRLTVT.

This sequence joins TRBV7-9 and TRBJ2-5; 7 nucleotides line up with TRBD2. After removal of 4 bases from V and 4 bases from J, the junction contained 6 bases not matched to a gene. Germline-derived CDR1 and CDR2 are SEHNR and FQNEAQ (reference sequence). CDR3 length equals 14 residues. The CDR3 here is CASSSFGEGETQYF. DNA of the CDR3: TGTGCCAGCAGCTCCTTCGGGGAGGGAGAGACCCAGTACTTC. Full variable domain (rest looked up from reference TRBV7-9 and TRBJ2-5): DTGVSQNPRHKITKRGQNVTFRCDPISEHNRLYWYRQTLGQGPEFLTYFQNEAQLEKSRLLSDRFSAERPKGSFSTLEIQRTEQGDSAMYLCASSSFGEGETQYFGPGTRLLVL.

The V gene is TRBV2, the J gene TRBJ1-1, with 7 bases that match TRBD1. This CDR3 spans 15 amino acids. V gave up 4 bases and J gave up 3 bases; unmatched junction bases: 8. CDR1 SNHLY and CDR2 FYNNEI come from the germline V gene. The chain's CDR3 is CASSAIGTEDTEAFF. The CDR3 coding sequence is TGTGCCAGCAGTGCCATCGGGACAGAAGACACTGAAGCTTTCTTT.

The rearrangement links TRBV5-1 to TRBJ2-7; TRBD1 is a possible D gene (5 bases). Germline V CDR1 and CDR2: SGHRS, YFSETQ. V gave up 0 bases and J gave up 3 bases, with 7 bases separating them. This CDR3 contains 13 residues. CDR3 amino acids: CASSLGQLYEQYF. CDR3 sequence (DNA): TGCGCCAGCAGCTTGGGACAGCTCTACGAGCAGTACTTC.

The V gene is TRBV30, the J gene TRBJ1-2; D unclear. The CDR3 covers 11 residues. V was trimmed by 3 bases and J by 4 bases, leaving 6 bases between them. Per the germline V gene, CDR1 is GTSNPN and CDR2 is SVGIG (reference sequence). The CDR3 sequence is CAWRAVYGYTF. DNA of the CDR3: TGTGCCTGGAGGGCAGTCTATGGCTACACCTTC. Supplemented by reference TRBV30 and TRBJ1-2, the full variable domain reads SQTIHQWPATLVQPVGSPLSLECTVEGTSNPNLYWYRQAAGRGLQLLFYSVGIGQISSEVPQNLSASRPQDRQFILSSKKLLLSDSGFYLCAWRAVYGYTFGSGTRLTVV.

The chain employs TRBV28 and TRBJ2-1, with 7 bases identical to TRBD1. The CDR3 length is 16 residues. Trimming took 3 bases from V and 7 from J; bases not matched to a gene: 12. The germline CDR1 and CDR2 sequences are MDHEN and SYDVKM. The CDR3 loop reads CASSFSATGWGNEQFF. The CDR3 DNA reads as TGTGCCAGCAGTTTTTCGGCGACAGGGTGGGGGAATGAGCAGTTCTTC.

The genes are TRBV9 and TRBJ1-5, with D uncertain. The germline V gene encodes CDR1 SGDLS and CDR2 YYNGEE. V lost 0 bases and J lost 3, with 10 bases in between. The CDR3 is 15 residues long. CDR3 bases: TGTGCCAGCAGCGTAGTCCCAGGTGACAATCAGCCCCAGCATTTT. Translated: CASSVVPGDNQPQHF.

The table lists this clone with a few counts. In DNA form, the CDR3 reads TGCGCCAGCAGCCCCCGCGTAGCGGGAGGCTACGAGCAGTACTTC. Amino acid sequence: CASSPRVAGGYEQYF. The chain combines TRBV4-1 with TRBJ2-7; 10 positions agree with TRBD2. Germline V gives CDR1 MGHRA, CDR2 YSYEKL. This CDR3 contains 15 residues. V was pared by 4 bases and J by 3 bases, with 6 bases of the junction left unmatched.

The J gene is TRBJ1-1, the V gene TRBV6-1, with TRBD1 matching 9 bases. CDR3 length: 15 residues. Trimming took 6 bases from V and 5 from J; bases not matched to a gene: 10. Germline CDR1 reads MNHNS; CDR2 reads SASEGT. CDR3 coding DNA: TGTGCCAGCAGCGCGGGACAGGGTATTGGGACTGAAGCTTTCTTT. Translation: CASSAGQGIGTEAFF.